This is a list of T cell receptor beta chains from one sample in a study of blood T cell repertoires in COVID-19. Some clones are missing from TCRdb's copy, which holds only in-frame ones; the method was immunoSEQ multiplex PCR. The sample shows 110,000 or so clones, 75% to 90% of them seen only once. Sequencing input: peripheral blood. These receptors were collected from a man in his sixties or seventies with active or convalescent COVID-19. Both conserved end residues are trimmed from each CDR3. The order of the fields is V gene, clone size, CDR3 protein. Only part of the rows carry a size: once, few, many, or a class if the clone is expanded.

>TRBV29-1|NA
SVVDSATNEKLF
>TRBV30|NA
AWSVGGRENIQY
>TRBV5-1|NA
ASSLGTSTDTQY
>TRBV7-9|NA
ASSLGRGKNSPLH
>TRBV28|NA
ASSFGTQGYGYT
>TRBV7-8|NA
ASSLRVVADTQY
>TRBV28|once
ASTLPGSYEQY
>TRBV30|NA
AWSVGTSGMRTF
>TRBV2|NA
ASSEGQGTSGNQPQH
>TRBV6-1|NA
ASSEQVFLF
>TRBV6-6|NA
ASSYPQGSNQPQH
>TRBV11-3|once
ASSSQTGGANGIGNEQF
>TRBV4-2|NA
ASRRGTSGSIGELF
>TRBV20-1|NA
SASIEDEQF
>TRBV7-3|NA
ASSGTGPASTDTQY
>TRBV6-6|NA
ASSSQGNTEAF
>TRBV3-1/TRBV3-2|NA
ASSQGGARVGNTEAF
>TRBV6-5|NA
ASSRTDGNTIY
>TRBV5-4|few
ASSFGGNSNQPQH
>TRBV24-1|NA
ATSEGHRVETQY
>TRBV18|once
ASSPGTGRNEKLF
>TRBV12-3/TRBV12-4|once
ASRAGAAEKLF
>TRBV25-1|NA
ASSESLPDRASGGYT
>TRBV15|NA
ATSGTFGTGGPNTEAF
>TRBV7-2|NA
ASSLSLTDTQY
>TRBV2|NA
ASSRGGYNEQF
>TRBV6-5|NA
ASSYSKTGSYNEQF
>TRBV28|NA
ASNPRAGGNYEQY
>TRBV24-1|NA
ATSDFTSGRLGEQF
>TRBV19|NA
ASKDIAGGPYEQF
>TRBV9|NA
ASSVGQGAFEKLF
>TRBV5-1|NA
ASSLGSPATNEKLF
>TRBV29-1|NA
SVAGTSGKETQY
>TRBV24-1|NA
ATSDPLSYEQY
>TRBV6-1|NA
ASSERAQRGEKLF